These 8 T cell receptor beta chains originate from one sample sequenced in a study of shared T cell receptors in the human thymus. Here immunoSEQ multiplex PCR was the method, and the copy in TCRdb shows in-frame clones only, minus some. The sample lists 500,000 to 550,000 clones, around 78% seen once, with about 0.013% in the top ten. Separately, the same data were catalogued under a study of human thymus T cells.

Sequencing was carried out using thymocytes. These receptors came from a boy younger than two with a congenital heart defect.

The chain recombines TRBV10-3 with TRBJ2-6; D not resolved. Germline CDR1 is ENHRY and CDR2 is SYGVKD. The V and J ends lost 2 bases and 4 bases respectively, with 6 bases between them. The CDR3 runs to 14 residues. In DNA, the CDR3 is TGTGCCATCAGTGAGGCAGGAGGGGCCAACGTCCTGACTTTC. It specifies CAISEAGGANVLTF.

The V and J genes are TRBV7-6 and TRBJ2-1, with 12 bases that match TRBD2. The CDR3 spans 19 residues. Unmatched junction bases numbered 14, after V lost 1 base and J lost 7 bases. Looked up from germline, CDR1 is SGHVS and CDR2 is FNYEAQ. The CDR3 region is CASSLEGKSSGRVRNEQFF. CDR3 nucleotides: TGTGCCAGCAGCTTAGAGGGGAAATCTAGCGGGAGGGTCCGGAATGAGCAGTTCTTC.

This chain uses TRBV19 with TRBJ1-5; D not resolved. Looked up from germline, CDR1 is LNHDA and CDR2 is SQIVND (reference sequence). The CDR3 has 16 residues. Trimming left V 4 bases short and J 2 bases short, with 15 bases between. The CDR3 region has the DNA TGTGCCAGTAGTAGAGAGAGGCCGGAGGGCAATCAGCCCCAGCATTTT. Protein product: CASSRERPEGNQPQHF.

The chain uses TRBV19 and TRBJ1-5, with D possibly being TRBD1 (6 bases). The CDR3 has 15 amino acids. V shed 6 bases and J shed 7 bases, with 19 bases lying between them. Germline-derived CDR1 and CDR2 are LNHDA and SQIVND (reference sequence). The CDR3 DNA follows: TGTGCCAGTAGGACGGACAGTTCCCGAGGGCAGCCCCAGCATTTT. This gives the protein CASRTDSSRGQPQHF.

V is TRBV7-2 and J is TRBJ2-4, with 11 bases lining up with TRBD2. CDR1 SGHTA and CDR2 FQGNSA come from the germline V gene. The V segment lost 5 bases and the J segment 0 bases; nucleotides outside the gene matches: 6. This CDR3 spans 17 amino acids. As DNA, the CDR3 is TGTGCCAGCAGCCCTCTAGCGGGAGGAGTAGCCAAAAACATTCAGTACTTC. It codes for CASSPLAGGVAKNIQYF.

The chain couples TRBV19 to TRBJ2-7; TRBD1 agrees at 12 bases. V lost 3 bases and J lost 6; bases outside the gene matches: 9. CDR1 and CDR2 (germline): LNHDA, SQIVND (reference sequence). The CDR3 covers 16 residues. DNA for the CDR3: TGTGCCAGTAGTATGGGGGCCGGGACAGGGGGCTTCGAGCAGTACTTC. Residues: CASSMGAGTGGFEQYF.

The chain uses TRBV7-6 and TRBJ2-7; 9 bases are shared with TRBD2. Germline loops: CDR1 SGHVS, CDR2 FNYEAQ. The CDR3 runs to 16 residues. J gave up 5 bases and V 4 bases, and 12 bases lay outside the gene matches. CDR3 loop: CASSSGGGRAGHEQYF. CDR3 bases: TGTGCCAGCAGCTCCGGTGGCGGGAGGGCTGGCCACGAGCAGTACTTC.

The V gene is TRBV28, the J gene TRBJ1-5; the match to TRBD1 covers 7 bases. There are 14 residues in the CDR3. Germline-derived CDR1 and CDR2 are MDHEN and SYDVKM. With 3 bases clipped from V and 8 bases from J, the junction kept 7 bases outside the gene matches. The CDR3 bases are TGTGCCAGCAGTTTCTCACAGGGGACGAAGCCCCAGCATTTT. This translates into CASSFSQGTKPQHF.